The clone carrying this T cell receptor (beta chain) was found a few times. The antigen is unknown. The 5'RACE template-switching step produced TCR cDNA and added a universal primer site and UMIs. TCRdb called the 5' RACE reads again in MiXCR, with one record for every CDR3 protein. The sample consists of 350,000 to 450,000 distinct CDR3 sequences, roughly a sixth of them appearing once. There are 13 residues in the CDR3. The germline V gene has CDR1 KGHDR and CDR2 SFDVKD. Trimming removed 5 bases at V and 5 bases at J, with 8 bases between. The data were obtained in a study of T cells after yellow fever vaccination. Study information: The fractions with low cell numbers were processed using SMART-Seq v4 Ultra Low Input. Study-wide results and caveats: Of the clonotypes, a small share occurred in both CD4 and CD8 compartments. Primary-vaccination clones mostly resurfaced post-booster (more than 95% CD4, 85% to 90% CD8).

The sequence came from a young man who received the YFV17D yellow fever vaccine. Sequenced material: PBMCs, taken before the yellow fever booster vaccination. The V and J genes are TRBV24-1 and TRBJ2-2, with D uncertain. CDR3 residues: CATSGRATGELFF. Written as DNA, the CDR3 is TGTGCCACCAGTGGAAGGGCTACCGGGGAGCTGTTTTTT.